This is a list of T cell receptor beta chains from one sample in a study of blood T cell repertoires in COVID-19. Data came from immunoSEQ multiplex PCR; TCRdb stores just in-frame clones and leaves some out. The top ten hold approximately 5.1% of the sample, which has about 220,000 clones, around 84% seen once. The sequenced sample was peripheral blood. These receptors all come from a woman in her fifties or sixties who had recovered from COVID-19. The CDR3 runs from the conserved cysteine through the conserved F or W. The order of the fields is clone size, D gene, V gene, J gene, CDR3 DNA, CDR3 protein. A D gene is named only where the DNA matches it firmly. Size is omitted from some rows. Given values are once, few, many or a class for expanded clones.

size: .; D: .; V: TRBV10-1; J: TRBJ2-1; DNA: TGCGCCAGCGGGGGGTCCTCCTACAATGAGCAGTTCTTC; CDR3: CASGGSSYNEQFF
size: once; D: TRBD1; V: TRBV5-1; J: TRBJ1-5; DNA: TGCGCCAGCAGCCCCGGGACAGGGGCGAGTCAGCCCCAGCATTTT; CDR3: CASSPGTGASQPQHF
size: once; D: .; V: TRBV19; J: TRBJ1-2; DNA: TGTGCCAGTAGTCGACAGACTAACTATGGCTACACCTTC; CDR3: CASSRQTNYGYTF
size: .; D: TRBD1; V: TRBV11-2; J: TRBJ1-3; DNA: TGTGCCAGCAGCTTGAGTCAGGGGGCGGGAAACACCATATATTTT; CDR3: CASSLSQGAGNTIYF
size: .; D: TRBD1; V: TRBV7-3; J: TRBJ2-1; DNA: TGTGCCAGCTGCCCCGGGACAGGGGGCTACAATGAGCAGTTCTTC; CDR3: CASCPGTGGYNEQFF
size: .; D: .; V: TRBV15; J: TRBJ1-4; DNA: TGTGCCACCAGCAGAGATCTCCTCAGCGGGGAACTGTTTTTT; CDR3: CATSRDLLSGELFF
size: .; D: TRBD1; V: TRBV30; J: TRBJ1-4; DNA: TGTGCCTGCCATGCCGGGACAGGGAGCGAAAAACTGTTTTTT; CDR3: CACHAGTGSEKLFF
size: .; D: .; V: TRBV3-1/TRBV3-2; J: TRBJ1-2; DNA: TGTGCCAGCAGCCAAGAGGGCGGGGGCTACACCTTC; CDR3: CASSQEGGGYTF
size: once; D: TRBD1; V: TRBV19; J: TRBJ1-2; DNA: TGTGCCAGTACCCTCGACTTTACCGGGACAGATCTTCGTGAGGAATTTGGCTACACCTTC; CDR3: CASTLDFTGTDLREEFGYTF
size: .; D: .; V: TRBV10-2; J: TRBJ1-1; DNA: TGCGCCAGCAGTGAGCCCCGGGACAACCTAAAAGCTTTCTTT; CDR3: CASSEPRDNLKAFF
size: few; D: .; V: TRBV19; J: TRBJ1-3; DNA: TGTGCCAGTAGCACGCAGTCCGTCTCTGGAAACACCATATATTTT; CDR3: CASSTQSVSGNTIYF
size: .; D: .; V: TRBV18; J: TRBJ1-2; DNA: TGTGCCAGCTCACCATTGGACAACCAGAACTATGGCTACACCTTC; CDR3: CASSPLDNQNYGYTF
size: .; D: TRBD1; V: TRBV19; J: TRBJ1-2; DNA: TGTGCCAGTAGTATCCCGGGACAGGGTCGGCATGGCTACACCTTC; CDR3: CASSIPGQGRHGYTF
size: .; D: .; V: TRBV2; J: TRBJ1-2; DNA: TGTGCCAGCAGTGAAGATCCGGGATCTGGCTACACCTTC; CDR3: CASSEDPGSGYTF
size: .; D: .; V: TRBV29-1; J: TRBJ2-3; DNA: TGCAGCGTTGGCGGGGCCACAGATACGCAGTATTTT; CDR3: CSVGGATDTQYF
size: .; D: TRBD1; V: TRBV5-1; J: TRBJ2-5; DNA: TGCGCCAGCATCGACAGGGTTGGGGAGACCCAGTACTTC; CDR3: CASIDRVGETQYF
size: many; D: .; V: TRBV5-1; J: TRBJ1-1; DNA: TGCGCCAGCAGGGACACAGGGACTGAAGCTTTCTTT; CDR3: CASRDTGTEAFF
size: .; D: TRBD1; V: TRBV7-3; J: TRBJ2-3; DNA: TGTGCCAGCAGCCCGGCGCCGGGACAGGGCGAGGGGACGCAGTATTTT; CDR3: CASSPAPGQGEGTQYF
size: .; D: TRBD2; V: TRBV2; J: TRBJ2-1; DNA: TGTGCCAGCAGCCGACTAGCGGGATACAATGAGCAGTTCTTC; CDR3: CASSRLAGYNEQFF
size: .; D: .; V: TRBV5-1; J: TRBJ2-7; DNA: TGCGCCAGCAGCTCAACAGGGTTCTACGAGCAGTACTTC; CDR3: CASSSTGFYEQYF
size: .; D: .; V: TRBV19; J: TRBJ1-2; DNA: TGTGCCAGTAGTATTAGAGGCCGAGATTTTGGAGGCTACACCTTC; CDR3: CASSIRGRDFGGYTF
size: .; D: TRBD1; V: TRBV5-8; J: TRBJ2-1; DNA: TGTGCCAGCAGCCTACCGACAGGGGCGTCAAATGAGCAGTTCTTC; CDR3: CASSLPTGASNEQFF
size: .; D: TRBD1; V: TRBV6-2/TRBV6-3; J: TRBJ1-2; DNA: TGTGCCAGCAGCGACAAGGACAGGGGGTATGACTATGGCTACACCTTC; CDR3: CASSDKDRGYDYGYTF
size: .; D: .; V: TRBV20-1; J: TRBJ1-1; DNA: TGCAGTGCTTACACGAACACTGAAGCTTTCTTT; CDR3: CSAYTNTEAFF
size: .; D: .; V: TRBV2; J: TRBJ1-2; DNA: TGTGCCAGCAGTGAACTTTTTCCGAGATCCTCGGGCTATGGCTACACCTTC; CDR3: CASSELFPRSSGYGYTF
size: .; D: .; V: TRBV10-3; J: TRBJ2-7; DNA: TGTGCCATCGCCCCGGAGGCTAGCGTCTACGAGCAGTACTTC; CDR3: CAIAPEASVYEQYF
size: .; D: TRBD1; V: TRBV5-6; J: TRBJ1-6; DNA: TGTGCCAGCAGCCGGACAGGGGCCAGGTCACCCCTCCACTTT; CDR3: CASSRTGARSPLHF
size: .; D: .; V: TRBV5-1; J: TRBJ1-1; DNA: TGCGCCAGCAGCCCCTTCGGCACTGAAGCTTTCTTT; CDR3: CASSPFGTEAFF
size: .; D: .; V: TRBV11-2; J: TRBJ2-5; DNA: TGTGCCAGCAGCTTAGGGCTAGGCGGGCCCCAAGCGACCCAGTACTTC; CDR3: CASSLGLGGPQATQYF
size: .; D: .; V: TRBV24-1; J: TRBJ2-2; DNA: TGTGCCACCAGTGACGCGGGTAGAGGCGGGGAGCTGTTTTTT; CDR3: CATSDAGRGGELFF
size: .; D: .; V: TRBV5-6; J: TRBJ1-4; DNA: TGTGCCAGCAGTCAGGTCGGGGAAAATGAAAAACTGTTTTTT; CDR3: CASSQVGENEKLFF
size: .; D: .; V: TRBV7-2; J: TRBJ2-3; DNA: TGTGCCAGCAGCTTAGGATACTTTACAGATACGCAGTATTTT; CDR3: CASSLGYFTDTQYF
size: .; D: .; V: TRBV7-6; J: TRBJ2-2; DNA: TGTGCCAGCAGCTTAGTCATGGCAGGTAGCACCGGGGAGCTGTTTTTT; CDR3: CASSLVMAGSTGELFF
size: .; D: TRBD2; V: TRBV27; J: TRBJ2-1; DNA: TGTGCCAGCAGTTTAGCGGGGGTCCCCTACAATGAGCAGTTCTTC; CDR3: CASSLAGVPYNEQFF
size: once; D: .; V: TRBV19; J: TRBJ1-2; DNA: TGTGCCAGTAGTTTCCGAGGGGAGGGGCTTCTCTATGGCTACACCTTC; CDR3: CASSFRGEGLLYGYTF
size: .; D: TRBD1; V: TRBV5-4; J: TRBJ1-6; DNA: TGTGCCAGCAGCTCGGGACAGGGGACATTAAGACCCCTCCACTTT; CDR3: CASSSGQGTLRPLHF
size: .; D: TRBD2; V: TRBV7-8; J: TRBJ2-4; DNA: TGTGCCAGCAGCCCACACAGACTAGCATGGGGCAAAAACATTCAGTACTTC; CDR3: CASSPHRLAWGKNIQYF